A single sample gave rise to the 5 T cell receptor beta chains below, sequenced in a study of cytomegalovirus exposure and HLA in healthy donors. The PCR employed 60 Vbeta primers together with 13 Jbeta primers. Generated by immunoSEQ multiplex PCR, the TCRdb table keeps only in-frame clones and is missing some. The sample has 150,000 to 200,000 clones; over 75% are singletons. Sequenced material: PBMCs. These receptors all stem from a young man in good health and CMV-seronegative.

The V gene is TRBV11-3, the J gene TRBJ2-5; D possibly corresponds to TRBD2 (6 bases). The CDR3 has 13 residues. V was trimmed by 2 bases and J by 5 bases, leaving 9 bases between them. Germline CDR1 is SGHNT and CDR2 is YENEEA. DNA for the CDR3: TGTGCCAGCAGCTTAACCCGGGGGGAGACCCAGTACTTC. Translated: CASSLTRGETQYF.

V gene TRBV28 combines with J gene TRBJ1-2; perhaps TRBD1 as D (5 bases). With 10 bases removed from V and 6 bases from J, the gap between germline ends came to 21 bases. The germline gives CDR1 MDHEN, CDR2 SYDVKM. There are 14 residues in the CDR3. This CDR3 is CATAQLGGEDGYTF. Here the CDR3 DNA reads TGTGCCACCGCACAGTTGGGGGGTGAAGATGGCTACACCTTC.

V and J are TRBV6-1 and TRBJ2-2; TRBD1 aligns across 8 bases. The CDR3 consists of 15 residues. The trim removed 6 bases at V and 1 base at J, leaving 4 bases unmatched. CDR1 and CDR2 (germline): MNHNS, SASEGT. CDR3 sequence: CASSRDRGNTGELFF. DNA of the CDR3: TGTGCCAGCAGCCGAGACAGGGGGAACACCGGGGAGCTGTTTTTT.

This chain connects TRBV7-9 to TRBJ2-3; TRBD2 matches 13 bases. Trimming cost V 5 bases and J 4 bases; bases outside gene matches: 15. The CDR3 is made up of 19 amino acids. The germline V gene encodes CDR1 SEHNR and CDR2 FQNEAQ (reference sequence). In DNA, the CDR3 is TGTGCCAGCAGCCACCTCGGACTAGCGGGAGATGAGGACTCAGATACGCAGTATTTT. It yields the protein CASSHLGLAGDEDSDTQYF.

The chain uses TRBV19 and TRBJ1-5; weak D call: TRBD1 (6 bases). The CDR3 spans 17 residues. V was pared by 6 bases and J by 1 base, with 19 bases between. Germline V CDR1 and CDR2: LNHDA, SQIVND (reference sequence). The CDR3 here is CASSPYREGRSNQPQHF. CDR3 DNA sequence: TGTGCCAGTAGCCCGTACAGGGAAGGTAGGAGCAATCAGCCCCAGCATTTT.